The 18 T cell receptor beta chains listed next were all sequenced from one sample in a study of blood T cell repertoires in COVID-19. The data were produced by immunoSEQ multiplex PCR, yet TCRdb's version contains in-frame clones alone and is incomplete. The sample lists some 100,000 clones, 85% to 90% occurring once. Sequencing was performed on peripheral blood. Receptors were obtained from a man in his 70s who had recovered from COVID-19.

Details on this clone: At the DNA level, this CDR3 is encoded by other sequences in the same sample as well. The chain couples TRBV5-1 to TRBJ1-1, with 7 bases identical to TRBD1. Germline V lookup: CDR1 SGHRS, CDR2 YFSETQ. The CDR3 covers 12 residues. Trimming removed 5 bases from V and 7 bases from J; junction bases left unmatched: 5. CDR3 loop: CASSLPGGEAFF. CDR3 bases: TGCGCCAGCAGTTTACCAGGGGGTGAAGCTTTCTTT.

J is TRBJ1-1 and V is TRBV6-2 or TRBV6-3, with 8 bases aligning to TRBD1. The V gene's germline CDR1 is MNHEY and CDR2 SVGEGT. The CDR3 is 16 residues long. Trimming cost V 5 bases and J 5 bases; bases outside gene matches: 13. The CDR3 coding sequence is TGTGCCAGCAGTAGAGGACAGGGTCGGGGCGGGACTGAAGCTTTCTTT. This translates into CASSRGQGRGGTEAFF.

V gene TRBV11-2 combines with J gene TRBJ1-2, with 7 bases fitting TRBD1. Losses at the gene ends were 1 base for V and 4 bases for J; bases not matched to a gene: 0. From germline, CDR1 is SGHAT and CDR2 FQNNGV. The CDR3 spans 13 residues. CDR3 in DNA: TGTGCCAGCAGCTTAGCAGGGGGCTATGGCTACACCTTC. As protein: CASSLAGGYGYTF.

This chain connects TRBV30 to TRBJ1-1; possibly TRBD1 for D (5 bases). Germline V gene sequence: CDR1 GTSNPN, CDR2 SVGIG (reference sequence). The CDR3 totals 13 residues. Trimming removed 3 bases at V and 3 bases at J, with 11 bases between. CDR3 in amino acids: CAWRKGPDTEAFF. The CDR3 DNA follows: TGTGCCTGGAGGAAGGGGCCCGACACTGAAGCTTTCTTT.

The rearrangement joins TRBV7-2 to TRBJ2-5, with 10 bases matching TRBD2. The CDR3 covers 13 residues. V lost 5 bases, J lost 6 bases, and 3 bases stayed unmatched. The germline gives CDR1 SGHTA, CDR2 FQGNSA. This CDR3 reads CASSVGLAKTQYF. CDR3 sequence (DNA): TGTGCCAGCAGCGTGGGACTAGCGAAGACCCAGTACTTC.

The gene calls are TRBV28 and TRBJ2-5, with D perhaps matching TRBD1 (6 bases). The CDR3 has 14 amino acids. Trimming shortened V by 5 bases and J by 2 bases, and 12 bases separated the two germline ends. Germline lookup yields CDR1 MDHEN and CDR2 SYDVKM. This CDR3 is CASSGQPIQETQYF. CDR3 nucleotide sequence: TGTGCCAGCAGTGGACAGCCGATACAAGAGACCCAGTACTTC. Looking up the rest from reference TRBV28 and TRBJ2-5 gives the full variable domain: DVKVTQSSRYLVKRTGEKVFLECVQDMDHENMFWYRQDPGLGLRLIYFSYDVKMKEKGDIPEGYSVSREKKERFSLILESASTNQTSMYLCASSGQPIQETQYFGPGTRLLVL.

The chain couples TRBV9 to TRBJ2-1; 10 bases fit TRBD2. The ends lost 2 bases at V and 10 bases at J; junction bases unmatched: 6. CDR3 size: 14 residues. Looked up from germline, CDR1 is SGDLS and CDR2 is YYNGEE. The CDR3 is CASSVVGTSVEQFF. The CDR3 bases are TGTGCCAGCAGCGTCGTAGGGACTAGCGTCGAGCAGTTCTTC.

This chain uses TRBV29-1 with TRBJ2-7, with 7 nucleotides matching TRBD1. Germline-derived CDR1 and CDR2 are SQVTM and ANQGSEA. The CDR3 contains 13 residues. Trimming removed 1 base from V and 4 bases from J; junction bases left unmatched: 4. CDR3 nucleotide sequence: TGCAGCGTTGAAGTCATGACAGGGTACGAGCAGTACTTC. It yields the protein CSVEVMTGYEQYF.

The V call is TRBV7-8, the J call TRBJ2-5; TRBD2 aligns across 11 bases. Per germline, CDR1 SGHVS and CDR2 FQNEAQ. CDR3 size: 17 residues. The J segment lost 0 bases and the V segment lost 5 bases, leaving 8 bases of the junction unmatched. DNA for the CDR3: TGTGCCAGCAGCGGGGGACTAGCGGCTTTGTACCAAGAGACCCAGTACTTC. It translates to CASSGGLAALYQETQYF.

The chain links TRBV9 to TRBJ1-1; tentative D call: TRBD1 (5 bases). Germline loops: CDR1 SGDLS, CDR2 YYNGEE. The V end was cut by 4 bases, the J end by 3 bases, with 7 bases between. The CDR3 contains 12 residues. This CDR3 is CASSPRDTEAFF. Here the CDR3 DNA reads TGTGCCAGCAGCCCCAGGGACACTGAAGCTTTCTTT.

The CDR3 DNA reads as TGTGCCAGCAGCCGGGACAGAAATCAGCCCCAGCATTTT. Translation gives CASSRDRNQPQHF. This chain joins TRBV2 and TRBJ1-5; TRBD1 matches 7 bases. Losses at the gene ends were 6 bases for V and 4 bases for J; bases not matched to a gene: 3. Per germline, CDR1 SNHLY and CDR2 FYNNEI. The CDR3 sequence is 13 residues long.

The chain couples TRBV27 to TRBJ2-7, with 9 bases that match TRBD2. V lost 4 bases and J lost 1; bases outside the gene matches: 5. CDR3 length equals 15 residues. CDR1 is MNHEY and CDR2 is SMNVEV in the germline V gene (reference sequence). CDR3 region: CASSSLAGHSYEQYF. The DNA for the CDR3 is TGTGCCAGCAGTTCACTAGCGGGCCATTCCTACGAGCAGTACTTC.

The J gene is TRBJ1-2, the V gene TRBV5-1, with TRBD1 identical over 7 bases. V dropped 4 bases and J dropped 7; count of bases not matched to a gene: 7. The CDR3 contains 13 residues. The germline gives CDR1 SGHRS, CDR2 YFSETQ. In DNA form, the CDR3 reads TGCGCCAGCAGCGGAACAGGGGATAGTGGCTACACCTTC. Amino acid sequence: CASSGTGDSGYTF.

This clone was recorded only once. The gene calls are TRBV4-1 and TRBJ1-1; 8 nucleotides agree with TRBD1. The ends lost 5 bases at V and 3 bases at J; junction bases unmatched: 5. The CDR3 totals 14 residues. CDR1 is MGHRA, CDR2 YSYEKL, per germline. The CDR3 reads CASSLQGADTEAFF. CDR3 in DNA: TGCGCCAGCAGCTTGCAGGGGGCAGACACTGAAGCTTTCTTT.

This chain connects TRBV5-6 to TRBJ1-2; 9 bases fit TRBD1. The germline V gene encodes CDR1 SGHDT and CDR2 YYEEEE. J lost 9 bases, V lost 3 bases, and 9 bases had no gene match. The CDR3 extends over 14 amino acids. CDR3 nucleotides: TGTGCCAGCAGCTCGTGGACAGGGGATTTTAGCTACACCTTC. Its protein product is CASSSWTGDFSYTF.

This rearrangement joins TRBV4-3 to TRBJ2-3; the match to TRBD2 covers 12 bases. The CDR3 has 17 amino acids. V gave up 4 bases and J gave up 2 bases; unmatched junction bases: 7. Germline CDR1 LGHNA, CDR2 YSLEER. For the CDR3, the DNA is TGCGCCAGCAGCCGAGCGCTAGCGGGAGGGGCCACAGATACGCAGTATTTT. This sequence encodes CASSRALAGGATDTQYF.

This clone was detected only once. Here the CDR3 reads CASTRGYQETQYF. The CDR3 DNA follows: TGTGCCAGCACAAGGGGGTACCAAGAGACCCAGTACTTC. The chain combines TRBV2 with TRBJ2-5; maybe TRBD1 (6 bases). The CDR3 runs to 13 residues. Trimming stripped 7 bases from V and 0 bases from J, with 9 bases between. Germline CDR1 is SNHLY and CDR2 is FYNNEI.

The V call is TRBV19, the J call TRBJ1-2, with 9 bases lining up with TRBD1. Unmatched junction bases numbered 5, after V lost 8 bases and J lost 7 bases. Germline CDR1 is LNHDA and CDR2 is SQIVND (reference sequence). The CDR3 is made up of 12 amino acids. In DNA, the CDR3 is TGTGCCAGTCGGACAGGGGCGGCTGGCTACACCTTC. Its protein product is CASRTGAAGYTF.